Below are 22 T cell receptor beta chains sequenced from a single sample in a study of blood T cells in healthy people across ages. Combining a sample-barcoded 5' primer with a J-beta primer mix, a second PCR ran for 7 to 11 cycles. TCRdb redid the calling of the 5' RACE reads with MiXCR, one entry per CDR3 protein. The data show 1.5 million to 2 million distinct CDR3 sequences, 25% to 30% seen once. What was sequenced was blood. These receptors all come from a woman aged 30 to 39 in good health.

The chain combines TRBV7-9 with TRBJ2-1; D unresolved. V lost 8 bases, J lost 9 bases, and 11 bases lay in between. Germline loops: CDR1 SEHNR, CDR2 FQNEAQ (reference sequence). The CDR3 has 11 residues. The CDR3 DNA reads as TGTGCCAGCGCGTGGTGGGGTGAGCAGTTCTTC. Translation: CASAWWGEQFF.

Comments on this clonotype: Possible read error: a much larger clone is one base away. The genes are TRBV7-8 and TRBJ2-7, with D perhaps assigned TRBD1 or TRBD2 (5 bases each). Looked up from germline, CDR1 is SGHVS and CDR2 is FQNEAQ. Deletions cut 6 bases from V and 6 bases from J, with 15 bases between. This CDR3 contains 13 residues. The CDR3 sequence is CASRKAGAGEQYF. The CDR3 DNA follows: TGTGCCAGCAGGAAAGCCGGGGCAGGCGAGCAGTACTTC. The entire variable domain, with the rest obtained from reference TRBV7-8 and TRBJ2-7, is as follows: GAGVSQSPRYKVAKRGQDVALRCDPISGHVSLFWYQQALGQGPEFLTYFQNEAQLDKSGLPSDRFFAERPEGSVSTLKIQRTQQEDSAVYLCASRKAGAGEQYFGPGTRLTVT.

This clonotype occurred a few times. This chain uses TRBV24-1 with TRBJ2-3, with D possibly TRBD1 on 6 matching bases. Trimming shortened V by 4 bases and J by 6 bases, and 25 bases separated the two germline ends. CDR1 and CDR2 (germline): KGHDR, SFDVKD. This CDR3 is built from 18 residues. The CDR3 loop reads CATSDFTGQGPEYDTQYF. The CDR3 nucleotides are TGTGCCACCAGTGACTTCACGGGACAAGGGCCCGAATACGATACGCAGTATTTT.

J is TRBJ2-6 and V is TRBV6-1; tentative D call: TRBD2 (5 bases). The length of the CDR3 is 15 residues. V dropped 7 bases and J dropped 2 bases, with 12 bases sitting between them. Germline V CDR1 and CDR2: MNHNS, SASEGT. The CDR3 sequence: CASKDRDAGANVLTF. In DNA, the CDR3 is TGTGCCAGCAAGGATCGGGATGCTGGGGCCAACGTCCTGACTTTC.

V gene TRBV12-3 or TRBV12-4 combines with J gene TRBJ2-5; the match to TRBD2 covers 15 bases. The J call is doubtful: the DNA matches TRBJ2-1 better. The CDR3 length is 18 residues. Written as DNA, the CDR3 is TGTGCCAGCAGTTTTTTAATGGGACTAGCGGGGGGCCAAGAGACCCAGTTCTTC. This gives the protein CASSFLMGLAGGQETQFF.

The chain joins TRBV2 to TRBJ2-3, with D perhaps matching TRBD2 (6 bases). CDR3 length: 14 amino acids. The V end lost 7 bases, the J end lost 0 bases, and 11 bases lay between the germline ends. In germline, CDR1 is SNHLY, CDR2 FYNNEI. The CDR3 is CASKEGKSTDTQYF. The CDR3 coding sequence is TGTGCCAGCAAGGAGGGGAAGAGCACAGATACGCAGTATTTT.

This clonotype was found a few times. The chain combines TRBV20-1 with TRBJ2-5; 7 bases fit TRBD2. Per germline, CDR1 DFQATT and CDR2 SNEGSKA (reference sequence). The V and J ends lost 6 bases and 5 bases, in that order; junction bases with no gene match: 9. The CDR3 totals 13 residues. CDR3: CSALWEGRETQYF. Written as DNA, the CDR3 is TGCAGTGCCCTCTGGGAGGGGAGGGAGACCCAGTACTTC.

This clonotype was recorded a few times. The chain employs TRBV7-9 and TRBJ1-3; the D is unclear. The V gene lost 1 base and the J gene lost 4 bases, with 17 bases spanning the gap. Per germline, CDR1 SEHNR and CDR2 FQNEAQ (reference sequence). This CDR3 has 17 residues. The CDR3 sequence: CASSLVPRTGGGNTIYF. The CDR3, as DNA: TGTGCCAGCAGCTTAGTTCCCAGGACCGGCGGGGGAAACACCATATATTTT.

The rearrangement uses TRBV7-6 and TRBJ2-5, with 10 bases matching TRBD2. The ends lost 7 bases at V and 3 bases at J; junction bases unmatched: 8. The CDR3 extends over 15 amino acids. The V gene's germline CDR1 is SGHVS and CDR2 FNYEAQ. CDR3 bases: TGTGCCAGCACCATCAGAACTAGCGGGGAAGAGACCCAGTACTTC. The encoded protein is CASTIRTSGEETQYF.

The chain carries TRBV20-1 and TRBJ1-6; a weak D match, TRBD1 (5 bases). CDR1 and CDR2 (germline): DFQATT, SNEGSKA (reference sequence). There are 11 residues in the CDR3. CDR3 residues: CTRQRGSPLHF. As DNA, the CDR3 is TGCACGCGACAGAGAGGTTCACCCCTCCACTTT.

V usage is TRBV5-6 and J usage is TRBJ1-2; no clear D. Trimming removed 0 bases from V and 6 bases from J, with 12 bases in between. The CDR3 has 14 amino acids. CDR1 is SGHDT and CDR2 is YYEEEE in the germline V gene. CDR3 region: CASSLGLEMDGYTF. CDR3 DNA: TGTGCCAGCAGCTTGGGTCTTGAGATGGATGGCTACACCTTC. Looking up the rest from reference TRBV5-6 and TRBJ1-2 gives the full variable domain: DAGVTQSPTHLIKTRGQQVTLRCSPKSGHDTVSWYQQALGQGPQFIFQYYEEEERQRGNFPDRFSGHQFPNYSSELNVNALLLGDSALYLCASSLGLEMDGYTFGSGTRLTVV.

About this clonotype itself: A junction boundary mismatches the germline segment, possibly from a read error. V is TRBV20-1 and J is TRBJ2-3; 10 nucleotides align to TRBD1. Germline-derived CDR1 and CDR2 are DFQATT and SNEGSKA (reference sequence). The CDR3 is 16 residues long. CDR3 coding DNA: TGCGGTGCCGGACAGGGGGAGACCCCCACCACAGATACGCAGTATTTT. Amino acid sequence: CGAGQGETPTTDTQYF.

Comment on this clonotype: A much larger clone sits a single nucleotide away, making a read error possible. The chain couples TRBV12-5 to TRBJ2-3, with 8 bases aligning to TRBD1. From germline, CDR1 is LGHNT and CDR2 FRNRAP. The CDR3 length is 18 residues. Trimming took 2 bases from V and 3 from J; bases not matched to a gene: 13. CDR3 coding DNA: TGTGCTAGTGGTTTGTCCTCAAATGGACAGGGAGAGACAGATACGCAGTATTTT. Translated: CASGLSSNGQGETDTQYF.

This clonotype was detected ten times or more. The chain employs TRBV11-2 and TRBJ2-7; D is unresolved. V lost 1 base to trimming and J lost 2 bases, with 15 bases between them. The germline V gene has CDR1 SGHAT and CDR2 FQNNGV. This CDR3 is 16 amino acids long. The CDR3 DNA reads as TGTGCCAGCAGCTTAGTTCCGCAGGCCCTTCCCTACGAGCAGTACTTC. This translates into CASSLVPQALPYEQYF. The full variable domain, completed using reference TRBV11-2 and TRBJ2-7, is EAGVAQSPRYKIIEKRQSVAFWCNPISGHATLYWYQQILGQGPKLLIQFQNNGVVDDSQLPKDRFSAERLKGVDSTLKIQPAKLEDSAVYLCASSLVPQALPYEQYFGPGTRLTVT.

A few counts support this clonotype. The V call is TRBV6-5, the J call TRBJ1-4; perhaps TRBD1 as D (5 bases). V was trimmed by 0 bases and J by 4 bases, leaving 12 bases between them. This CDR3 has 16 residues. Germline V lookup: CDR1 MNHEY, CDR2 SVGAGI. The CDR3 DNA is TGTGCCAGCAGTTACTCCTTTGGACAACTTAATGAAAAACTGTTTTTT. This encodes CASSYSFGQLNEKLFF.

This clonotype was recorded a few times. The rearrangement joins TRBV29-1 to TRBJ1-1, with a tentative D call TRBD1 (6 bases). The V gene lost 1 base and the J gene lost 1 base, with 16 bases spanning the gap. This CDR3 is 16 amino acids long. Germline V gene data show CDR1 as SQVTM and CDR2 as ANQGSEA. The CDR3: CSVEGGGWGRNTEAFF. CDR3 nucleotide sequence: TGCAGCGTTGAAGGGGGGGGCTGGGGCCGGAACACTGAAGCTTTCTTT.

This clonotype has a handful of counts. The CDR3 sequence is CASSLEGGGAINEQFF. CDR3 nucleotide sequence: TGTGCCAGCAGCCTCGAAGGGGGGGGGGCAATAAATGAGCAGTTCTTC. This rearrangement joins TRBV6-4 to TRBJ2-1, with D possibly TRBD2 on 7 matching bases. Deletions cut 6 bases from V and 7 bases from J, with 22 bases between. The germline V gene encodes CDR1 MRHNA and CDR2 SNTAGT. The length of the CDR3 is 16 residues.

In the case of this clonotype: This clone may be a read error of a much larger clone one base away. The chain employs TRBV24-1 and TRBJ2-5; the match to TRBD2 covers 11 bases. Germline CDR1 KGHDR, CDR2 SFDVKD. CDR3 size: 16 residues. V shed 4 bases and J 11 bases; nucleotides not matched to a gene: 14. CDR3 sequence: CATSDGTSGAFNEQYF. The CDR3 DNA reads as TGTGCCACCAGTGACGGGACTAGCGGAGCGTTCAATGAGCAGTACTTC.

This chain joins TRBV12-3 or TRBV12-4 and TRBJ1-1, with TRBD1 matching over 7 bases. V was pared by 6 bases and J by 3 bases, with 7 bases of the junction left unmatched. This CDR3 has 14 amino acids. As DNA, the CDR3 is TGTGCCAGCAGGGGAGACAGGGCGGACACTGAAGCTTTCTTT. Protein: CASRGDRADTEAFF.

V and J are TRBV12-3 or TRBV12-4 and TRBJ2-7; 12 bases align to TRBD2. The CDR3 consists of 18 residues. V shed 3 bases and J 1 base; nucleotides not matched to a gene: 10. CDR3 bases: TGTGCCAGCAGTTTCAGACTAGCGGGAGCGGCGGGATCCTACGAGCAGTACTTC. This sequence encodes CASSFRLAGAAGSYEQYF.

V usage is TRBV7-9 and J usage is TRBJ2-5; perhaps D is TRBD1 or TRBD2 (6 bases each). This CDR3 is built from 12 residues. V was pared by 10 bases and J by 5 bases, with 14 bases between. CDR1 is SEHNR and CDR2 is FQNEAQ in the germline V gene (reference sequence). The CDR3 DNA reads as TGTGCCACGACCGGGGGCGGGGAGACCCAGTACTTC. This codes for CATTGGGETQYF.

This clonotype was counted ten times or more. The chain joins TRBV7-2 to TRBJ2-7; D uncertain. Germline V gene sequence: CDR1 SGHTA, CDR2 FQGNSA. V lost 1 base, J lost 3 bases, and 13 bases lay in between. The CDR3 totals 15 residues. CDR3 in amino acids: CASSLERNSFYEQYF. The CDR3 DNA follows: TGTGCCAGCAGCTTAGAGAGGAACTCCTTCTACGAGCAGTACTTC. The full variable domain, in which reference TRBV7-2 and TRBJ2-7 provide the parts outside the CDR3, is GAGVSQSPSNKVTEKGKDVELRCDPISGHTALYWYRQSLGQGLEFLIYFQGNSAPDKSGLPSDRFSAERTGGSVSTLTIQRTQQEDSAVYLCASSLERNSFYEQYFGPGTRLTVT.